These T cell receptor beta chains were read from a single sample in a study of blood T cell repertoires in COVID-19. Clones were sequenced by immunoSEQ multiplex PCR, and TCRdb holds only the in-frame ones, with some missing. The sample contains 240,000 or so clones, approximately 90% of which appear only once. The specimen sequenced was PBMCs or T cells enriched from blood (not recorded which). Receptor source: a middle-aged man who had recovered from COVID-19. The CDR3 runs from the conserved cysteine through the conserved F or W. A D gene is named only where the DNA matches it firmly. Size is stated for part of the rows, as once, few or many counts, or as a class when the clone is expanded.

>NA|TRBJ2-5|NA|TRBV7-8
TGTGCCAGCAGCCCGAGGACAATGAAAGAGACCCAGTACTTC
CASSPRTMKETQYF
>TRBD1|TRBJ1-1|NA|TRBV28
TGTGCCAGCAGTTTACCCCGGGACAGGAACACTGAAGCTTTCTTT
CASSLPRDRNTEAFF
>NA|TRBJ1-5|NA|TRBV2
TGTGCCAGCAGACCGGACACAAATAGCAATCAGCCCCAGCATTTT
CASRPDTNSNQPQHF
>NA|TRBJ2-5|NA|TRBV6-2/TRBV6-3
TGTGCCAGCAGTTCCCACCCCGGGACACACCAAGAGACCCAGTACTTC
CASSSHPGTHQETQYF
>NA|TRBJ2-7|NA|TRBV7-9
TGTGCCAGCAGCCCCCCGGGACACTCCTACGAGCAGTACTTC
CASSPPGHSYEQYF
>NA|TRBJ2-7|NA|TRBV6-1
TGTGCCAGCAGTGAAGGGGGGAGGCGCAGCTCCTACGAGCAGTACTTC
CASSEGGRRSSYEQYF
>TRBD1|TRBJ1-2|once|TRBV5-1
TGCGCCAGCAGCGGCCGGGACAGGACTAACTATGGCTACACCTTC
CASSGRDRTNYGYTF
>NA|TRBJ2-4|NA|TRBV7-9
TGTGCCAGCAGCTTACCATTACAGGGCGCCAAAAACATTCAGTACTTC
CASSLPLQGAKNIQYF
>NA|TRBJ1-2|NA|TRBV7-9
TGTGCCAGCAGTCCAGCGGTGACAGGAGGAGGCTACACCTTC
CASSPAVTGGGYTF
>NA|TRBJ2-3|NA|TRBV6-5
TGTGCCAGCATAGGGAGCGGTCCTTCCCAGTATTTT
CASIGSGPSQYF
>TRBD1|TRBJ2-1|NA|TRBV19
TGTGCCAGTAGTCTGTCCCCGGGACAGGGATACAATGAGCAGTTCTTC
CASSLSPGQGYNEQFF
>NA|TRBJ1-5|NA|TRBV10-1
TGCGCCAGCAGTGAGTCGATGTCTCAGGGTATGGCGCATCAGCCCCAGCATTTT
CASSESMSQGMAHQPQHF
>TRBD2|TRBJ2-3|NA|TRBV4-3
TGCGCCAGCAGCCAAGAGATCCGACTAGCGGGAGTCTTTACGCAGTATTTT
CASSQEIRLAGVFTQYF
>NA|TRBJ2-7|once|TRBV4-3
TGCGCCAGCAGCCAAGCTTGGGGTTCCCAGGGGCGCTACGAGCAGTACTTC
CASSQAWGSQGRYEQYF